This TCR beta chain stems from a study of T cell responses to AZD1222 COVID-19 vaccine. The data were produced by immunoSEQ multiplex PCR, yet TCRdb's version contains in-frame clones alone and is incomplete. This sample has about 170,000 clones; roughly 92% occur once, and the top ten carry 1.5% to 2%. The trim removed 2 bases at V and 4 bases at J, leaving 7 bases unmatched. Germline values: CDR1 SEHNR, CDR2 FQNEAQ (reference sequence). This CDR3 has 16 residues. The chain employs TRBV7-9 and TRBJ2-3; 9 bases are a match to TRBD2. This TCR was recovered from an adult in good health. The sequenced sample was peripheral blood, obtained on day 0 of AZD1222 vaccination. The CDR3 DNA sequence: TGTGCCAGCAGCTTAAGTGGACTAGCGAGGGCAGATACGCAGTATTTT. It yields the protein CASSLSGLARADTQYF.